This entry is about one TCR beta chain. Its target is unknown. These data originate in a study of cytomegalovirus exposure and HLA in healthy donors. Amplification used 60 Vbeta primers and 13 Jbeta primers. Here immunoSEQ multiplex PCR was the method, and the copy in TCRdb shows in-frame clones only, minus some. The sample holds over 150,000 clones; 80% to 90% are singletons and the top ten take around 7.7%. Overall study findings and caveats: The classifier reportedly diagnosed cytomegalovirus status with high specificity and sensitivity.

The V segment lost 4 bases and the J segment 0 bases; nucleotides outside the gene matches: 6. Germline V gene sequence: CDR1 MGHRA, CDR2 YSYEKL. This CDR3 region has 17 residues. The rearrangement joins TRBV4-1 to TRBJ2-1, with 10 bases that match TRBD1. What was sequenced was PBMCs. This TCR derives from a woman between 25 and 40 years old in good health and CMV-seropositive. Here the CDR3 DNA reads TGCGCCAGCAGCCGTTCCCGGGACAGGGGCTCCTACAATGAGCAGTTCTTC. This encodes CASSRSRDRGSYNEQFF.